Listed below are T cell receptor beta chains from one sample, sequenced in a study of blood T cell repertoires in COVID-19. Data came from immunoSEQ multiplex PCR; TCRdb stores just in-frame clones and leaves some out. The repertoire has about 67,000 clones, about 89% of them found once; the top ten carry roughly 8.5%. The sequencing input was peripheral blood. These receptors all come from a man aged 50-60 years with active COVID-19. Each CDR3 is given with its conserved first and last residue. A D gene is named only where the DNA matches it firmly. Size values are once, few and many counts, or a class for expanded clones, and some rows have none.

NA	TRBV6-5	NA	TRBJ1-4	CASSPTGSDEKLFF	TGTGCCAGCAGTCCAACAGGGTCGGATGAAAAACTGTTTTTT
NA	TRBV6-1	NA	TRBJ1-4	CASSEGPKGLFF	TGTGCCAGCAGTGAGGGCCCGAAAGGACTGTTTTTT
TRBD1	TRBV29-1	NA	TRBJ1-2	CSVGRRRTGLAQAGYTF	TGCAGCGTTGGCCGGCGGAGGACAGGCCTCGCCCAGGCTGGCTACACCTTC
NA	TRBV4-3	NA	TRBJ2-3	CASSQDLGEGTITDTQYF	TGCGCCAGCAGCCAAGATCTGGGTGAGGGCACCATCACAGATACGCAGTATTTT
NA	TRBV7-2	NA	TRBJ2-7	CASSAGGQRYEQYF	TGTGCCAGCAGCGCCGGCGGGCAGCGCTACGAGCAGTACTTC
TRBD2	TRBV13	NA	TRBJ2-7	CASSLAGLVLYEQYF	TGTGCCAGCAGCTTAGCCGGACTAGTGCTCTACGAGCAGTACTTC
TRBD2	TRBV28	NA	TRBJ2-1	CASSMGGAGGHNEQFF	TGTGCCAGCAGCATGGGGGGGGCGGGAGGACACAATGAGCAGTTCTTC
TRBD2	TRBV19	NA	TRBJ2-2	CASIRTSGRALSGELFF	TGTGCCAGTATCAGGACTAGCGGGAGGGCCCTCTCCGGGGAGCTGTTTTTT
TRBD1	TRBV7-8	NA	TRBJ2-2	CASSLEDRGGTGELFF	TGTGCCAGCAGCTTAGAGGACAGGGGAGGCACCGGGGAGCTGTTTTTT
NA	TRBV28	once	TRBJ2-7	CASSSGTYEQYF	TGTGCCAGCAGTTCGGGAACCTACGAGCAGTACTTC
NA	TRBV19	NA	TRBJ2-1	CASRTDGSSYNEQFF	TGTGCCAGTAGGACGGACGGGAGCTCCTACAATGAGCAGTTCTTC
NA	TRBV28	NA	TRBJ1-2	CASSLTGDYGYTF	TGTGCCAGCAGTTTAACCGGGGACTATGGCTACACCTTC
NA	TRBV9	NA	TRBJ2-1	CASSVATGLRNEQFF	TGTGCCAGCAGCGTAGCTACAGGGCTGAGGAATGAGCAGTTCTTC
TRBD1	TRBV10-3	once	TRBJ1-2	CAISGTGNGGYTF	TGTGCCATCTCGGGGACAGGGAACGGTGGCTACACCTTC
TRBD1	TRBV19	NA	TRBJ1-2	CASSIGGQEGSGYTF	TGTGCCAGTAGTATTGGGGGACAGGAGGGTAGCGGCTACACCTTC
TRBD2	TRBV9	NA	TRBJ2-5	CASSSPEREGQYF	TGTGCCAGCAGCTCCCCCGAGAGGGAGGGCCAGTACTTC
NA	TRBV6-5	once	TRBJ2-5	CASRPRDRETQYF	TGTGCCAGCAGGCCGCGGGACAGAGAGACCCAGTACTTC
TRBD1	TRBV5-1	NA	TRBJ1-4	CASSGQGDEKLFF	TGCGCCAGCTCGGGACAGGGGGATGAAAAACTGTTTTTT
NA	TRBV30	NA	TRBJ1-3	CAWSSWHGRDTIYF	TGTGCCTGGAGTTCTTGGCATGGCCGTGATACCATATATTTT
NA	TRBV5-1	NA	TRBJ2-1	CASSPGRSVAHRYNEQFF	TGCGCCAGCAGCCCGGGTAGGTCAGTAGCCCACCGCTACAATGAGCAGTTCTTC
TRBD2	TRBV5-5	NA	TRBJ2-3	CASSLSGTSGTDTQYF	TGTGCCAGCAGCTTGTCCGGGACTAGCGGAACAGATACGCAGTATTTT
NA	TRBV18	few	TRBJ1-5	CASSSTGQPQHF	TGTGCCAGCTCATCGACTGGGCAGCCCCAGCATTTT
TRBD1	TRBV4-1	few	TRBJ1-2	CASSSRDRVDGVDGYTF	TGCGCCAGCAGCTCCCGGGACAGGGTCGATGGGGTCGATGGCTACACCTTC
TRBD2	TRBV30	NA	TRBJ2-1	CAWSSPGLAGAGEQFF	TGTGCCTGGAGTTCGCCGGGACTAGCGGGAGCAGGTGAGCAGTTCTTC
NA	TRBV6-1	NA	TRBJ1-2	CASSEAGGADYGYTF	TGTGCCAGCAGTGAAGCTGGGGGCGCTGACTATGGCTACACCTTC
NA	TRBV23-1	few	TRBJ2-7	CASSRGFYEQYF	TGCGCCAGCAGTCGGGGCTTCTACGAGCAGTACTTC
TRBD2	TRBV5-1	once	TRBJ2-2	CASSEGTMGTGELFF	TGCGCCAGCAGCGAGGGGACTATGGGCACCGGGGAGCTGTTTTTT
NA	TRBV4-3	few	TRBJ1-5	CASSQQRQRGDQPQHF	TGCGCCAGCAGCCAACAAAGACAGCGGGGGGATCAGCCCCAGCATTTT
NA	TRBV4-1	NA	TRBJ1-4	CASSQDRVGGEKLFF	TGCGCCAGCAGCCAAGATAGGGTTGGGGGGGAAAAACTGTTTTTT
NA	TRBV2	NA	TRBJ2-3	CASRFNRDSFTDTQYF	TGTGCCAGCAGGTTCAACCGGGACTCTTTCACAGATACGCAGTATTTT
TRBD2	TRBV6-1	NA	TRBJ2-3	CASSDPNSGGGTDTQYF	TGTGCCAGCAGTGACCCGAATAGCGGGGGGGGCACAGATACGCAGTATTTT
NA	TRBV7-2	NA	TRBJ2-1	CASSLLSGLAYNEQFF	TGTGCCAGCAGCTTATTGTCGGGTTTGGCGTACAATGAGCAGTTCTTC
NA	TRBV6-6	NA	TRBJ1-2	CASSQEGGYTF	TGTGCCAGCAGCCAGGAGGGTGGCTACACCTTC
NA	TRBV7-2	NA	TRBJ1-4	CASSRGSTNEKLFF	TGTGCCAGCAGCCGCGGGTCAACTAATGAAAAACTGTTTTTT
NA	TRBV7-2	once	TRBJ1-2	CASSAGGRYGYTF	TGTGCCAGCAGCGCGGGTGGGCGGTATGGCTACACCTTC